This T cell receptor (beta chain) originates from a study of response to subunit inactivated influenza vaccine. TCRdb passed the RT-PCR reads through MiXCR, listing each CDR3 protein once. The sample lists a few hundred thousand distinct CDR3 sequences, more than 9% occurring once. Study observations and caveats: A suggestion made by the authors is that each seasonal influenza vaccination recruits few new T cells.

Regarding this clonotype: Its cognate antigen is unknown.

The CDR3 contains 14 residues. V gave up 7 bases and J gave up 5 bases, with 18 bases separating them. Germline V gene sequence: CDR1 SNHLY, CDR2 FYNNEI. V and J are TRBV2 and TRBJ2-7; no firm D call. This clonotype was obtained from a middle-aged man who received an inactivated influenza vaccine. The source was non-naive T cells sorted from PBMCs, collected around 14 days before vaccination. The CDR3: CASKPPPNRHEQYF. Written as DNA, the CDR3 is TGTGCCAGCAAGCCCCCCCCCAACCGGCACGAGCAGTACTTC.